This is a list of T cell receptor beta chains from one sample in a study of T cells in Graves' hyperthyroidism and ophthalmopathy. TCRdb analysed the multiplex PCR reads with MiXCR anew, one entry per CDR3 protein. In the table there are about 540,000 distinct CDR3 sequences, 35% to 55% of which are singletons. Sequenced: peripheral blood or thyroid tissue (not recorded which). The receptors derive from a woman under 30 with Graves' hyperthyroidism. Both conserved end residues are part of each CDR3. The order of the fields is clone size, V gene, D gene, CDR3 protein. A D gene is named only where the DNA matches it firmly. Rows give clone size only sometimes, using once, few, many, or a class for an expanded clone.

size: many; V: TRBV3-1; D: .; CDR3: CASTSKIQTQYF
size: once; V: TRBV25-1; D: .; CDR3: CACSAGAAYGYTF
size: many; V: TRBV10-3; D: .; CDR3: CAIRWDSSGEQYF
size: few; V: TRBV15; D: .; CDR3: CATSRWRDEQFF
size: .; V: TRBV12-3/TRBV12-4; D: TRBD2; CDR3: CASSFSSGNNEQFF
size: many; V: TRBV15; D: TRBD1; CDR3: CATSRGQGAPTGELFF
size: .; V: TRBV2; D: TRBD1; CDR3: CASCRGRGTEAFF
size: .; V: TRBV7-2; D: .; CDR3: CASSQDGAPSLNEQFF
size: .; V: TRBV29-1; D: .; CDR3: CSGTRSEQYF
size: many; V: TRBV7-9; D: .; CDR3: CASSLAFQNTEAFF
size: .; V: TRBV2; D: .; CDR3: CASTEDIRDTQHF
size: many; V: TRBV19; D: .; CDR3: CASSIPGRMNTEAFF
size: many; V: TRBV12-5; D: .; CDR3: CASGFWGTEAFF
size: .; V: TRBV29-1; D: .; CDR3: CSVDYGRVGQFF
size: few; V: TRBV7-2; D: .; CDR3: CASSFIGGGETQYF
size: .; V: TRBV30; D: .; CDR3: CAWSTTGLLHEQYF
size: many; V: TRBV2; D: TRBD1; CDR3: CASSGRDRDYGYTF
size: .; V: TRBV29-1; D: TRBD1; CDR3: CSGRTGGQPQHF
size: many; V: TRBV19; D: .; CDR3: CASSTWGEQYF
size: many; V: TRBV29-1; D: .; CDR3: CSVDGARGSGANVLTF
size: many; V: TRBV6-5; D: TRBD2; CDR3: CASRMGTSELYEQYF
size: .; V: TRBV19; D: TRBD1; CDR3: CASSMTGGTDTQYF
size: many; V: TRBV4-1; D: .; CDR3: CASSPLATGTEAFF
size: .; V: TRBV10-3; D: .; CDR3: CAISLGDNLGGYF
size: many; V: TRBV13; D: .; CDR3: CASSGQAGEAFF
size: many; V: TRBV12-3/TRBV12-4; D: TRBD2; CDR3: CASSSTSGRPYEQYF
size: .; V: TRBV30; D: .; CDR3: CAWSVGGQQPQHF
size: once; V: TRBV9; D: .; CDR3: CASSATGLDYGYTF
size: many; V: TRBV6-1; D: .; CDR3: CASSEGGRQPQHF
size: many; V: TRBV29-1; D: .; CDR3: CSVKGQGNNSPLHF
size: many; V: TRBV5-1; D: TRBD1; CDR3: CASSLDAGGTYGYTF
size: .; V: TRBV6-6; D: TRBD1; CDR3: CASSYGWDRGPGELFF
size: .; V: TRBV7-9; D: TRBD2; CDR3: CASRRGLAGVNEQYF
size: many; V: TRBV20-1; D: .; CDR3: CSAHGTSRETQYF
size: many; V: TRBV5-4; D: .; CDR3: CASSSSGVRQETQYF
size: many; V: TRBV2; D: .; CDR3: CASSGQVSNQPQHF
size: many; V: TRBV6-5; D: .; CDR3: CASSYYRGSGYTF
size: .; V: TRBV7-6; D: .; CDR3: CPVSGSAQETQYF
size: .; V: TRBV7-9; D: TRBD1; CDR3: CASSFDRGHPKYEQYF
size: .; V: TRBV7-2; D: .; CDR3: CASSLEPLRQPQHF
size: many; V: TRBV15; D: .; CDR3: CATTRSPGQPQHF
size: many; V: TRBV15; D: .; CDR3: CATSREGLGYGANVLTF
size: many; V: TRBV20-1; D: .; CDR3: CSASLPDTSYGYTF
size: many; V: TRBV4-1; D: TRBD1; CDR3: CASSHDRGEDNSPLHF
size: many; V: TRBV20-1; D: TRBD2; CDR3: CSAREASGILETQYF
size: many; V: TRBV6-2/TRBV6-3; D: .; CDR3: CASSSPDLSYEQYF
size: .; V: TRBV29-1; D: TRBD1; CDR3: CSTRGLHQPQHF
size: .; V: TRBV7-3; D: TRBD2; CDR3: CASSRGSGYEQYF
size: .; V: TRBV29-1; D: .; CDR3: CSSSGTQSYEQYF
size: .; V: TRBV12-5; D: TRBD2; CDR3: CASGLAPWRETGEQYF
size: many; V: TRBV2; D: TRBD1; CDR3: CASSVGQASTIYF
size: few; V: TRBV15; D: TRBD2; CDR3: CASSPTGLAGVSEQYF
size: .; V: TRBV2; D: .; CDR3: CASMGRDNQPQHF
size: few; V: TRBV4-1; D: .; CDR3: CASSQVRDTDTQYF
size: many; V: TRBV12-3/TRBV12-4; D: .; CDR3: CASSNLGTAEAFF